This TCR beta chain was found in a study of tumor-infiltrating lymphocytes in localized non-small cell lung cancer (dated by TCRdb to 2020 to 2022). In the study overall: Several histologies were represented in the cohort, which also included both smokers and never-smokers as well as patients whose samples were collected after neoadjuvant chemotherapy. A total of around 50 patients were part of the paired comparison of immunoSEQ T-cell fraction between tumor and uninvolved lung. In total, the ICON cohort consisted of fewer than 180 surgical patients with localized non-small cell lung cancer who had their tumors resected. TCR sequencing was one of several integrated assays, alongside flow cytometry, multiplex immunofluorescence, RNA-seq, exome sequencing and proteomics, applied to the same patients. From each patient came resected tumor tissue plus uninvolved lung tissue from that same patient, and the uninvolved lung tissue was described as non-adjacent to the tumor. The study at large found these results: The TCR-derived T-cell fraction showed no difference between the flow cytometry-defined immunotypes IM1 (good prognosis) and IM2 (poor prognosis). Assay coverage differed among patients according to how much tissue was available, so only a subset of the cohort had TCR sequencing. Because different pieces of the same tissue were used for different assays, technical variation could not be separated from intratumor heterogeneity. Consistent with immunofluorescence CD3 counts, TCRbeta sequencing supported greater T cell infiltration in tumors than in uninvolved lung tissue.

This clone was seen a few times. Its antigen is not yet known. The sample holds no much larger clone one base away, and base qualities are not on file. Trimming removed 3 bases from V and 11 bases from J; the gene matches leave 7 bases unexplained. Via the germline V gene, CDR1 is SNHLY and CDR2 FYNNEI. The CDR3 runs 14 amino acids, cysteine and phenylalanine included. Only CDR3 DNA is held: 42 bases, read in frame from base 1. TCR sequencing with the immunoSEQ assay provided the T-cell fraction in tumor and uninvolved lung tissue. Under the source paper's analysis protocol: In the survival analysis, patients were divided into a high T-cell fraction group (upper tertile) and a low T-cell fraction group (lower two tertiles), and the two groups were compared using a log-rank test. A signed-rank test was used to test paired tumor versus uninvolved lung differences in T-cell fraction. The immuneACCESS repertoire file appears here via TCRdb, limited to in-frame rearrangements. These files lack a portion of the clones; in checked studies, under half of the deficit traces to unresolved V genes, and the cause of the others is not known. The V and J calls and clone size come from that table; D and trimming were worked out from the DNA. The sample table lists roughly 9,000 clones, about 80% of them with a count of one. The ten top clones hold under 20% of the sample.

The first patient joined ICON in early 2016, and enrollment wrapped up when the last patient was enrolled in late 2018. In a subcohort of 70 to 95 patients, fresh tumor and matched uninvolved tissue were collected for in-depth immune analyses, with TCR sequencing among those analyses. DNA isolated from bulk tissue, without cell sorting, was used for TCR sequencing. The chain was built from TRBV2 and TRBJ1-1, and 12 junction bases match TRBD1. The sequence came from a human donor with non-small cell lung cancer. Sequenced: uninvolved lung tissue not adjacent to the tumor. The DNA is as follows: TGTGCCAGCAGTGATATGGGACAGGGGGCTCGGGCTTTCTTT. Its protein product is CASSDMGQGARAFF. The CDR3 plus the reference TRBV2 and TRBJ1-1 genes for the other parts give the full variable domain: EPEVTQTPSHQVTQMGQEVILRCVPISNHLYFYWYRQILGQKVEFLVSFYNNEISEKSEIFDDQFSVERPDGSNFTLKIRSTKLEDSAMYFCASSDMGQGARAFFGQGTRLTVV.